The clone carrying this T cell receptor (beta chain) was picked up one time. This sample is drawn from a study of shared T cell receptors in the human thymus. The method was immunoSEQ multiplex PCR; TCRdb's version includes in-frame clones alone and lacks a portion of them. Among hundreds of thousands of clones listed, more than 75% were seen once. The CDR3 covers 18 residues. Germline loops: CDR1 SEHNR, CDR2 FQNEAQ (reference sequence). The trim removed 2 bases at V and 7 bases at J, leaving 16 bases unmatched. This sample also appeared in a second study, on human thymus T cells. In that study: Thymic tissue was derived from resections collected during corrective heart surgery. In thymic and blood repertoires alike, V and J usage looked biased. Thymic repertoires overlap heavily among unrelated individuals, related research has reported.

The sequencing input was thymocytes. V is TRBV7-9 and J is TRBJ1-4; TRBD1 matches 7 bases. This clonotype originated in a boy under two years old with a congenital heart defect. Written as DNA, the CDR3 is TGTGCCAGCAGCTTAAGGGGGGCCACAGGGGACTTTAGTGAAAAACTGTTTTTT. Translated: CASSLRGATGDFSEKLFF. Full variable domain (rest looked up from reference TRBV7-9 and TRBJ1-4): DTGVSQNPRHKITKRGQNVTFRCDPISEHNRLYWYRQTLGQGPEFLTYFQNEAQLEKSRLLSDRFSAERPKGSFSTLEIQRTEQGDSAMYLCASSLRGATGDFSEKLFFGSGTQLSVL.